Listed here is a single T cell receptor beta chain. Its antigen is as yet unknown. Addition of a universal primer site occurred through template switching, and cDNA carried unique molecular identifiers. MiXCR, run by TCRdb on the 5' RACE reads, gives a single entry per CDR3 protein. This sample has about 700,000 distinct CDR3 sequences, with roughly 6% found just once. CDR1 and CDR2 from the germline V gene are SQVTM and ANQGSEA. With V trimmed by 6 bases and J by 4 bases, 8 bases remained unmatched. The CDR3 has 14 residues. These data originate in a study of identical twins. Findings of the study overall: While abundant cord blood beta clonotypes carried fewer insertions, memory repertoires showed no such pattern. For out-of-frame beta sequences, excess twin sharing was weaker.

The source of this sequence is a man aged 18 to 30 in good health. Specimen: naive T cells sorted from blood. The V gene is TRBV29-1, the J gene TRBJ2-2; TRBD2 matches at 7 bases. The CDR3 is CSVSHAGATGELFF. CDR3 sequence (DNA): TGCAGCGTCAGCCATGCGGGAGCCACCGGGGAGCTGTTTTTT.